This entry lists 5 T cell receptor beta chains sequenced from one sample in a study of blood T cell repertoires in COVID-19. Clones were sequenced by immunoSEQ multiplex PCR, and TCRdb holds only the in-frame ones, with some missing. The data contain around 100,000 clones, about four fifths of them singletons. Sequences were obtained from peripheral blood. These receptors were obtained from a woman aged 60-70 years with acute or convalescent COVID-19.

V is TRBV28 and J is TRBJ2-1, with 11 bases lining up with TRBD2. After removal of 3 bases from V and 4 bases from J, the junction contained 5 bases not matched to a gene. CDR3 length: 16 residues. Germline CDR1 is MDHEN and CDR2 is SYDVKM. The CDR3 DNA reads TGTGCCAGCAGTTTCTTTCGACTAGCGGGGTACAATGAGCAGTTCTTC. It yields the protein CASSFFRLAGYNEQFF. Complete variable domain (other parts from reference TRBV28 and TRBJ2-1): DVKVTQSSRYLVKRTGEKVFLECVQDMDHENMFWYRQDPGLGLRLIYFSYDVKMKEKGDIPEGYSVSREKKERFSLILESASTNQTSMYLCASSFFRLAGYNEQFFGPGTRLTVL.

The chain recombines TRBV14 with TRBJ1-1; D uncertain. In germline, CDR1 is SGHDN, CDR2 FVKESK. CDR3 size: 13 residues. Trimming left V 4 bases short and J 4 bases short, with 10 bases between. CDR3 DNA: TGTGCCAGCAGCCTGTATTCGCGCACTGAAGCTTTCTTT. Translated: CASSLYSRTEAFF.

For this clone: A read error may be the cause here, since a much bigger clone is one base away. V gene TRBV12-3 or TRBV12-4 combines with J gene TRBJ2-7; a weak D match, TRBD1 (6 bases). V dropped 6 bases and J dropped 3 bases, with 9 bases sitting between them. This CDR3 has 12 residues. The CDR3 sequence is CASSQQGYEQYF. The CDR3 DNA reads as TGTGCCAGCAGCCAACAGGGCTACGAGCAGTACTTC.

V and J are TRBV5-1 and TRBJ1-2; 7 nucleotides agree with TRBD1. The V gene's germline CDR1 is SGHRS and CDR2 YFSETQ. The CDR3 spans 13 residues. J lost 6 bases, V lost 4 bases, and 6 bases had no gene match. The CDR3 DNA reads TGCGCCAGCAGCCCGACAGGGTTAAATGGCTACACCTTC. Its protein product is CASSPTGLNGYTF. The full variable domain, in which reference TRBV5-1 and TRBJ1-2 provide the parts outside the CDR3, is KAGVTQTPRYLIKTRGQQVTLSCSPISGHRSVSWYQQTPGQGLQFLFEYFSETQRNKGNFPGRFSGRQFSNSRSEMNVSTLELGDSALYLCASSPTGLNGYTFGSGTRLTVV.

CDR3 amino acids: CASSQEDRGDTQYF. Written as DNA, the CDR3 is TGCGCCAGCAGCCAAGAGGACAGGGGAGATACGCAGTATTTT. The chain couples TRBV4-3 to TRBJ2-3; 9 nucleotides line up with TRBD1. Germline V gene data show CDR1 as LGHNA and CDR2 as YSLEER. The CDR3 runs 14 residues. The J segment lost 5 bases and the V segment lost 0 bases, leaving 0 bases of the junction unmatched.